The 10 T cell receptor beta chains presented below share a single source sample, sequenced in a study of PD-1 blockade in classical Hodgkin lymphoma. Each and every patient relapsed after autologous stem cell transplantation, and patients got differing brentuximab vedotin exposure. Data came from immunoSEQ multiplex PCR; TCRdb stores just in-frame clones and leaves some out. This table has about 6,800 clones, around 80% appearing once. The sequences come from peripheral blood mononuclear cells (PBMCs), collected before the second cycle of nivolumab. These receptors were collected from a human donor with classical Hodgkin lymphoma.

Details on this clone: Other DNA sequences from this sample encode an identical CDR3 as well. The chain has TRBV18 and TRBJ2-7; 10 nucleotides match TRBD1. The trim removed 2 bases at V and 6 bases at J, leaving 1 base unmatched. Germline V CDR1 and CDR2: KGHSH, LQKENI. This CDR3 spans 13 amino acids. The CDR3 protein is CASSPRDRGEQYF. The CDR3 DNA reads TGTGCCAGCTCACCAAGGGACAGGGGCGAGCAGTACTTC.

In its sample, this clone is medium-sized. This chain joins TRBV7-9 and TRBJ2-6, with D possibly being TRBD1 or TRBD2 (6 bases each). CDR3 length: 16 residues. CDR1 SEHNR and CDR2 FQNEAQ come from the germline V gene (reference sequence). Trimming pared 8 bases from V and 0 bases from J, leaving 14 bases between. CDR3 nucleotide sequence: TGTGCCAGCCTTTCGGGGGCTGGCTCTGGGGCCAACGTCCTGACTTTC. Its protein is CASLSGAGSGANVLTF.

On this clone itself: Other DNA sequences in the sample encode the same CDR3. The chain links TRBV6-5 to TRBJ2-1, with TRBD2 matching over 10 bases. Germline CDR1 and CDR2: MNHEY and SVGAGI. The length of the CDR3 is 15 residues. Germline trimming cut 2 bases from V and 8 bases from J; bases unmatched to any gene: 6. The CDR3 region has the DNA TGTGCCAGCAGTTACGAGTCTAGCGGGAGCCATGAGCAGTTCTTC. It encodes CASSYESSGSHEQFF.

This clone appeared a single time. The V gene is TRBV7-9, the J gene TRBJ2-7; 9 nucleotides line up with TRBD2. Trimming removed 5 bases from V and 5 bases from J; junction bases left unmatched: 10. The CDR3 has 15 residues. Germline V gives CDR1 SEHNR, CDR2 FQNEAQ (reference sequence). CDR3 region: CASSQTSGWSNEQYF. The CDR3 region has the DNA TGTGCCAGCAGCCAGACTAGCGGATGGAGCAACGAGCAGTACTTC.

V gene TRBV5-8 combines with J gene TRBJ2-7; TRBD2 might be the D (6 bases). This CDR3 contains 12 residues. The germline V gene encodes CDR1 SGHTS and CDR2 YDEGEE. V was clipped by 4 bases and J by 7 bases, with 12 bases between them. Written as DNA, the CDR3 is TGTGCCAGCAGCATCGGGACTTTGGAGCAGTACTTC. Its translation: CASSIGTLEQYF. Combining the CDR3 with reference TRBV5-8 and TRBJ2-7 gives the whole variable domain EAGVTQSPTHLIKTRGQQATLRCSPISGHTSVYWYQQALGLGLQFLLWYDEGEERNRGNFPPRFSGRQFPNYSSELNVNALELEDSALYLCASSIGTLEQYFGPGTRLTVT.

This clone was counted between two and nine times. The chain is built from TRBV6-1 and TRBJ1-2; 8 positions match TRBD1. The J segment lost 2 bases and the V segment lost 11 bases, leaving 4 bases of the junction unmatched. This CDR3 comprises 12 residues. Germline values: CDR1 MNHNS, CDR2 SASEGT. CDR3 region: CAVGQGNYGYTF. CDR3 in DNA: TGTGCCGTCGGACAGGGAAACTATGGCTACACCTTC.

This clone is medium-sized in the sample. Here the CDR3 DNA reads TGCAGCGTTGCTAGTGGAGCAGATACGCAGTATTTT. It codes for CSVASGADTQYF. The rearrangement uses TRBV29-1 and TRBJ2-3; D gene ambiguous. CDR1 and CDR2 (germline): SQVTM, ANQGSEA. V dropped 4 bases and J dropped 4 bases, with 9 bases sitting between them. This CDR3 has 12 amino acids.

V and J are TRBV5-6 and TRBJ1-2, with TRBD1 matching over 8 bases. V was pared by 0 bases and J by 0 bases, with 4 bases of the junction left unmatched. The CDR3 runs 16 residues. CDR1 and CDR2 from the germline V gene are SGHDT and YYEEEE. The CDR3, as DNA: TGTGCCAGCAGCTTGGACAGGGGGAAATCTAACTATGGCTACACCTTC. This sequence encodes CASSLDRGKSNYGYTF.

The rearrangement links TRBV7-9 to TRBJ2-7; D is perhaps TRBD1 (5 bases). The CDR3 is made up of 11 amino acids. Germline CDR1 is SEHNR and CDR2 is FQNEAQ (reference sequence). V was cut by 5 bases and J by 5 bases, with 7 bases left in between. CDR3 bases: TGTGCCAGCAGCGAAGGGGACGAGCAGTACTTC. As protein: CASSEGDEQYF.

Notes on this clone: The conserved phenylalanine or tryptophan is not found at the CDR3 terminus, so this likely reflects a read error. The chain employs TRBV2 and TRBJ1-2, with no clear D. The ends were cut back, 6 bases at V and 6 bases at J, with 11 bases in the middle. The CDR3 is made up of 12 amino acids. Germline V CDR1 and CDR2: SNHLY, FYNNEI. The CDR3 region is CASSPRVHGYTL. In DNA, the CDR3 is TGTGCCAGCAGCCCAAGGGTCCATGGCTACACCCTC.